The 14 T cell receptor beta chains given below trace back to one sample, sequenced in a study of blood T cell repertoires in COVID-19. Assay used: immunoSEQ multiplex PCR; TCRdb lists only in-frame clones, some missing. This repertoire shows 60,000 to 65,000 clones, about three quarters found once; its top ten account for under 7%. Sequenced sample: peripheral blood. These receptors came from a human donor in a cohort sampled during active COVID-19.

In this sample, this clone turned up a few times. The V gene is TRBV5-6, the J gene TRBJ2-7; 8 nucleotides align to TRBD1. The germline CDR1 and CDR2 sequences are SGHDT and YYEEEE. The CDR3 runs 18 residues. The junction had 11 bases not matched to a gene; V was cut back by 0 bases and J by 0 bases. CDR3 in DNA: TGTGCCAGCAGCTTGGTGCGGACAGGGCGTGCTAACTCCTACGAGCAGTACTTC. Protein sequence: CASSLVRTGRANSYEQYF.

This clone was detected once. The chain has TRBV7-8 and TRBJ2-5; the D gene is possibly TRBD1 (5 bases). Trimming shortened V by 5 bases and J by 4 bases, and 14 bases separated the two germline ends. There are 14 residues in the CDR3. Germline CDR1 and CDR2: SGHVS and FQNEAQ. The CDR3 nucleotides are TGTGCCAGCAGCGGTAGGGGAAGGAGAGAGACCCAGTACTTC. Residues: CASSGRGRRETQYF.

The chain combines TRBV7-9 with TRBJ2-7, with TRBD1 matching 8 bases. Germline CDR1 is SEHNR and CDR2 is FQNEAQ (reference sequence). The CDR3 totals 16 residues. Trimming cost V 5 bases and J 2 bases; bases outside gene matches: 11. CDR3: CASSNRGGRGPYEQYF. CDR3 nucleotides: TGTGCCAGCAGCAACAGGGGTGGCAGGGGGCCCTACGAGCAGTACTTC.

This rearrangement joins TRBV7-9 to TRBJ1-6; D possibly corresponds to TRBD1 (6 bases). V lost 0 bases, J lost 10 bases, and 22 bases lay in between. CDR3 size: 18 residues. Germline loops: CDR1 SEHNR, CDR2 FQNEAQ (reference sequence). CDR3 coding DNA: TGTGCCAGCAGCTTAGCGAGGGCAGGGGAGTTTATGTTCTCACCCCTCCACTTT. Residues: CASSLARAGEFMFSPLHF. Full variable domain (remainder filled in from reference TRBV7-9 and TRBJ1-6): DTGVSQNPRHKITKRGQNVTFRCDPISEHNRLYWYRQTLGQGPEFLTYFQNEAQLEKSRLLSDRFSAERPKGSFSTLEIQRTEQGDSAMYLCASSLARAGEFMFSPLHFGNGTRLTVT.

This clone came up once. CDR3 protein: CASSSSGLAGGQETQYF. For the CDR3, the DNA is TGCGCCAGCAGCTCTTCAGGACTAGCGGGGGGCCAAGAGACCCAGTACTTC. V and J are TRBV5-1 and TRBJ2-5; 14 positions agree with TRBD2. The CDR3 spans 17 residues. V lost 3 bases to trimming and J lost 1 base; unmatched junction nucleotides: 5. In germline, CDR1 is SGHRS, CDR2 YFSETQ.

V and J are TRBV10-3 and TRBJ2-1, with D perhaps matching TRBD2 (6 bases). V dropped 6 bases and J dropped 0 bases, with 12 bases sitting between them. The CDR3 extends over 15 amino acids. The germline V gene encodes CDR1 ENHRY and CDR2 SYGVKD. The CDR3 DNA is TGTGCCATCAGCCGGGACGGGAGCTCCTACAATGAGCAGTTCTTC. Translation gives CAISRDGSSYNEQFF.

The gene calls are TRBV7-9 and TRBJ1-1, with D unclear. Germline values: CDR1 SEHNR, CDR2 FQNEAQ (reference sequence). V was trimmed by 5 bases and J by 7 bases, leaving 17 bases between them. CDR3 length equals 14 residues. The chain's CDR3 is CASSRVGGSDEAFF. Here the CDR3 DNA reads TGTGCCAGCAGCCGTGTGGGAGGTTCGGATGAAGCTTTCTTT.

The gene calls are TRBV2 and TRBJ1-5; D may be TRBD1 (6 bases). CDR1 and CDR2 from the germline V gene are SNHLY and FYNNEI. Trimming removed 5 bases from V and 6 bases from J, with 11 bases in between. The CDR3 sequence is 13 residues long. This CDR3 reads CASSRDIGQPQHF. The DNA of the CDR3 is TGTGCCAGCAGTCGGGACATTGGTCAGCCCCAGCATTTT.

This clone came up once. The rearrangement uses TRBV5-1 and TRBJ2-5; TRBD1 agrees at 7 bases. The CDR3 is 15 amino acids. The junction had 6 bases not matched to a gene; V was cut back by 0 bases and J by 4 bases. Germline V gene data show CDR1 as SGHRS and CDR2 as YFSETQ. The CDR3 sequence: CASSLVTGVPETQYF. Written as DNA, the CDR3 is TGCGCCAGCAGCTTGGTTACAGGGGTTCCAGAGACCCAGTACTTC.

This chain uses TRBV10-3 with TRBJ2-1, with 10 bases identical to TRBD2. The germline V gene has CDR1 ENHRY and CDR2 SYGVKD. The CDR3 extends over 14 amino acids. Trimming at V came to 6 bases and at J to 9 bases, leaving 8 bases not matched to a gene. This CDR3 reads CAIRERGGPSEQFF. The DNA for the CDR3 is TGTGCCATCAGGGAGCGGGGGGGCCCAAGTGAGCAGTTCTTC.

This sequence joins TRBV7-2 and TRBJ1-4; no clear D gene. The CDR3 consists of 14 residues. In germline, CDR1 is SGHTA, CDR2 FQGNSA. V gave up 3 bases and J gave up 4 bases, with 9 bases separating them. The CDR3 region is CASSFKGSNEKLFF. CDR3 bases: TGTGCCAGCAGCTTCAAAGGGAGTAATGAAAAACTGTTTTTT.

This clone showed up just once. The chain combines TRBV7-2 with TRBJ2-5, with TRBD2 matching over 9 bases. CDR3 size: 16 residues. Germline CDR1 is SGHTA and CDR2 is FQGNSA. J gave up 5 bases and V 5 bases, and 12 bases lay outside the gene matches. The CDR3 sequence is CASSDLASGVRETQYF. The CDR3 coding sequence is TGTGCCAGCAGCGACCTAGCTAGCGGGGTTCGGGAGACCCAGTACTTC.

The CDR3: CASSLIQGTEAFF. For the CDR3, the DNA is TGTGCCAGCAGCCTCATACAGGGGACTGAAGCTTTCTTT. This chain connects TRBV14 to TRBJ1-1; 7 bases match TRBD1. Per the germline V gene, CDR1 is SGHDN and CDR2 is FVKESK. The CDR3 sequence is 13 residues long. Unmatched junction bases numbered 4, after V lost 4 bases and J lost 5 bases.

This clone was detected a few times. CDR3 nucleotides: TGTGCCAGTAGTGGGCCGACAGGGCAACGCAATCAGCCCCAGCATTTT. Its protein is CASSGPTGQRNQPQHF. The chain joins TRBV19 to TRBJ1-5; TRBD1 aligns across 7 bases. V shed 5 bases and J 2 bases; nucleotides not matched to a gene: 9. Per the germline V gene, CDR1 is LNHDA and CDR2 is SQIVND (reference sequence). The CDR3 length is 16 residues.